These T cell receptor beta chains were read from a single sample in a study of cytomegalovirus exposure and HLA in healthy donors. Profiling relied on immunoSEQ multiplex PCR, and the TCRdb table lists in-frame clones only, not all of them. The sample has approximately 160,000 clones; roughly nine tenths are singletons. Sequenced input: PBMCs. The receptors derive from a woman between 18 and 29 years old in good health and CMV-seropositive. Each CDR3 is given with its conserved first and last residue. D genes are given only for firm matches. Clone size is not always given. Where it is, it says once, few, many or a class for expanded clones.

j_call clone_size v_call d_call cdr3_nt cdr3_aa
TRBJ1-3 . TRBV6-6 . TGTGCCAGCGATCCCGGGACAACTAGCTCTGGAAACACCATATATTTT CASDPGTTSSGNTIYF
TRBJ2-1 . TRBV19 . TGTGCCAGTAGTCCTCCGGGGGGCTTACCTAACAATGAGCAGTTCTTC CASSPPGGLPNNEQFF
TRBJ1-4 . TRBV28 TRBD1 TGTGCCAGCAGTCCTATGACAGGGGGCCATGAAAAACTGTTTTTT CASSPMTGGHEKLFF
TRBJ1-5 once TRBV5-1 . TGCGCCAGCAGCTTGGGCACCGAGGGAATTCAGCCCCAGCATTTT CASSLGTEGIQPQHF
TRBJ1-2 . TRBV11-2 TRBD1 TGTGCCAGCAGCTCTCCTAGGGACAGGGGTACTGGCTACACCTTC CASSSPRDRGTGYTF
TRBJ1-5 few TRBV30 . TGTGCCTGGAGCGGGAGGTTTCAGCCCCAGCATTTT CAWSGRFQPQHF
TRBJ2-1 . TRBV18 TRBD1 TGTGCCAGCTCAAAGGACAGGGGGCCCTACAATGAGCAGTTCTTC CASSKDRGPYNEQFF
TRBJ1-2 . TRBV6-4 TRBD1 TGTGCCAGCAGTGCTTACCCGGGACAGGGTTACGGCTACACCTTC CASSAYPGQGYGYTF
TRBJ2-7 . TRBV5-6 TRBD1 TGTGCCAGCAGCTTGTTGGACAGGGGCTACGAGCAGTACTTC CASSLLDRGYEQYF
TRBJ1-2 . TRBV6-6 TRBD1 TGTGCCAGCAGTCAACAGGGGGCACGAGGCTACACCTTC CASSQQGARGYTF
TRBJ2-2 . TRBV28 . TGTGCCAGCAGTTTTCAGGGCACCGGGGAGCTGTTTTTT CASSFQGTGELFF
TRBJ2-1 few TRBV2 TRBD2 TGTGCCAGCAGTCAGGAGGGACTAGCGGGAGGGGAGCAGTTCTTC CASSQEGLAGGEQFF
TRBJ1-5 . TRBV19 . TGTGCCAGTAGTATATCAGGAAGGGGAGGAGATCAGCCCCAGCATTTT CASSISGRGGDQPQHF
TRBJ2-1 few TRBV25-1 . TGTGCCAGCAGTGGTGTTCCTAGCTCCTACAATGAGCAGTTCTTC CASSGVPSSYNEQFF
TRBJ2-4 . TRBV11-2 TRBD2 TGTGCCAGCAGGCCAGCGGGAGTAAGGAAAAACATTCAGTACTTC CASRPAGVRKNIQYF
TRBJ2-1 . TRBV29-1 . TGCAGCGTAATAGCAGGGTTCATTGGTGAGCAGTTCTTC CSVIAGFIGEQFF
TRBJ1-3 . TRBV28 TRBD1 TGTGCCAGCAGCCCAGGACAGGGCCTAGGAAACACCATATATTTT CASSPGQGLGNTIYF
TRBJ2-3 . TRBV4-3 . TGCGCCAGCAGCCAAGCAGGTCATAGCGGAGGCGGAGATACGCAGTATTTT CASSQAGHSGGGDTQYF
TRBJ2-7 few TRBV28 . TGTGCCAGCAGTCATCTAACAGGGACCTACGAGCAGTACTTC CASSHLTGTYEQYF
TRBJ2-1 . TRBV6-5 . TGTGCCAGCAGTTACTCGGGCAGCTCCTACAATGAGCAGTTCTTC CASSYSGSSYNEQFF
TRBJ1-4 . TRBV5-6 TRBD1 TGTGCCAGCAGCGACCGGGACAGGGGCAAGGTTGAAAAACTGTTTTTT CASSDRDRGKVEKLFF
TRBJ2-3 . TRBV2 TRBD2 TGTGCCAGCGGGACTAGCGGGTTCACAGATACGCAGTATTTT CASGTSGFTDTQYF
TRBJ2-7 . TRBV11-3 . TGTGCCAGCAGCCCGCAGACTAGACTCGAGCAGTACTTC CASSPQTRLEQYF
TRBJ1-1 . TRBV18 . TGTGCCAGCTCACCAGGGCGGGGCACTGAAGCTTTCTTT CASSPGRGTEAFF
TRBJ1-1 . TRBV19 TRBD1 TGTGCCAGTAGGGGGAGACAGGGCACTGAAGCTTTCTTT CASRGRQGTEAFF
TRBJ1-5 . TRBV7-6 TRBD1 TGTGCCAGCAGCTTGGGGACAGGGGTCCTTAATCAGCCCCAGCATTTT CASSLGTGVLNQPQHF
TRBJ2-5 . TRBV29-1 TRBD2 TGCAGCGTTGCGGGACTAGCGGGAGAGATCCAAGAGACCCAGTACTTC CSVAGLAGEIQETQYF
TRBJ1-4 . TRBV28 . TGTGCCAGCAGCTTTGGGCTTGGTTTTGGTGAAAAACTGTTTTTT CASSFGLGFGEKLFF
TRBJ2-1 once TRBV5-4 TRBD1 TGTGCCAGCAGCTTGCCAGGGGGCGCAGGGTCCTACAATGAGCAGTTCTTC CASSLPGGAGSYNEQFF
TRBJ2-3 . TRBV7-7 . TGTGCTAGCAGCCCCCGTCGGACTAGCACAGATACGCAGTATTTT CASSPRRTSTDTQYF
TRBJ2-2 . TRBV6-4 TRBD2 TGTGCCAGCAGTGAGCGACTAGCGCCTAACACCGGGGAGCTGTTTTTT CASSERLAPNTGELFF
TRBJ1-3 . TRBV18 TRBD1 TGTGCCAGCTCACAAACGACAGGGATCTCTGGAAACACCATATATTTT CASSQTTGISGNTIYF
TRBJ2-3 . TRBV28 TRBD2 TGTGCCAGCAGCCTAGCGGGGTTGAATACGCAGTATTTT CASSLAGLNTQYF
TRBJ2-4 . TRBV19 . TGTGCCAGTACGCGGGACTCCACAAACATTCAGTACTTC CASTRDSTNIQYF
TRBJ2-7 . TRBV29-1 TRBD2 TGCAGCGTTGAAGATACGACGGGAGGGCCCGACGAGCAGTACTTC CSVEDTTGGPDEQYF
TRBJ2-7 . TRBV18 TRBD2 TGTGCCAGCTCACCGTCGCTAGCGGCCTCCTACGAGCAGTACTTC CASSPSLAASYEQYF
TRBJ1-2 few TRBV29-1 TRBD1 TGCAGCGTTGAAGACAGGGGGCGGGATAACTATGGCTACACCTTC CSVEDRGRDNYGYTF
TRBJ1-1 . TRBV6-6 TRBD1 TGTGCCAGCAGACCCACAGGGGAAATGCACACTGAAGCTTTCTTT CASRPTGEMHTEAFF
TRBJ2-3 . TRBV25-1 TRBD2 TGTGCCAGCAGTGAATCGACTAGCGGGAGAGGAGATACGCAGTATTTT CASSESTSGRGDTQYF
TRBJ2-7 . TRBV30 TRBD1 TGTGCCTGGACCGGGACAGGGGCATCCTACGAGCAGTACTTC CAWTGTGASYEQYF
TRBJ2-5 . TRBV2 TRBD1 TGTGCCAGCACCGGGGACAGGGGGGAGACCCAGTACTTC CASTGDRGETQYF
TRBJ2-5 . TRBV2 . TGTGCCAGCAGTGACCCCCCGCGGGACGGCGAGACCCAGTACTTC CASSDPPRDGETQYF
TRBJ1-2 few TRBV5-1 TRBD1 TGCGCCAGCAGTTCTGGACAGGCTGGCTACACCTTC CASSSGQAGYTF
TRBJ2-1 . TRBV4-2 TRBD2 TGTGCCAGCAGCCAATTTGCGGGAGGGCCCCATGAGCAGTTCTTC CASSQFAGGPHEQFF
TRBJ2-7 . TRBV19 TRBD1 TGTGCCAGTAGTAGGGACAGGGCCTACGAGCAGTACTTC CASSRDRAYEQYF
TRBJ1-1 . TRBV9 TRBD1 TGTGCCAGCAGCGCGACAGGGCCTGAAGCTTTCTTT CASSATGPEAFF
TRBJ2-7 . TRBV28 TRBD2 TGTGCCAGCAGCCCCCTCGAGGGACTACACTCAGAGCAGTACTTC CASSPLEGLHSEQYF
TRBJ1-1 once TRBV7-9 . TGTGCCAGCAGCCTGAGTGAAGCTTTCTTT CASSLSEAFF
TRBJ2-7 . TRBV30 TRBD2 TGTGCCTGGAGTCCACCGGGGGGTCCCTACGAGCAGTACTTC CAWSPPGGPYEQYF
TRBJ2-2 . TRBV13 . TGTGCCAGCAGCTTACCGTTGGGGGGTGTGAGGACCGGGGAGCTGTTTTTT CASSLPLGGVRTGELFF
TRBJ1-1 . TRBV6-5 TRBD1 TGTGCCAGCAGGAGGACAGGGGAAGATGGTACTGAAGCTTTCTTT CASRRTGEDGTEAFF
TRBJ1-1 . TRBV7-8 . TGTGCCAGCAGCTTAGGGCCAGGGAACACTGAAGCTTTCTTT CASSLGPGNTEAFF
TRBJ1-1 . TRBV11-3 . TGTGCCAGCAGCCCCCGCGGAGAACGGAGGACTGAAGCTTTCTTT CASSPRGERRTEAFF
TRBJ1-1 . TRBV30 TRBD1 TGTGCCTGGAGTCCTAAGGGGGCGCAGATTGGGACTGAAGCTTTCTTT CAWSPKGAQIGTEAFF
TRBJ1-1 . TRBV30 . TGTGCCTGGACTTCATGGGGCAGGGCGACGACTGAAGCTTTCTTT CAWTSWGRATTEAFF
TRBJ2-6 . TRBV6-1 . TGTGCCAGCAGTGTAGAACAGCACGCCTCTGGGGCCAACGTCCTGACTTTC CASSVEQHASGANVLTF
TRBJ2-5 . TRBV25-1 . TGTGCCAGCAGTTCTCTGGATGAGGTAGGAGAGACCCAGTACTTC CASSSLDEVGETQYF
TRBJ1-5 . TRBV2 TRBD1 TGTGCCAGCAGTGTGACAGGGGGTAATCAGCCCCAGCATTTT CASSVTGGNQPQHF
TRBJ2-7 . TRBV30 TRBD1 TGTGCCTGGAGTGGGGACAGGGGAAGGTACGAGCAGTACTTC CAWSGDRGRYEQYF
TRBJ2-1 . TRBV28 TRBD2 TGTGCCAGCAGTTTGGGAGGGAAAAAGGACAATGAGCAGTTCTTC CASSLGGKKDNEQFF